Following are 27 T cell receptor beta chains from one sample sequenced in a study of early T cells in non-severe SARS-CoV-2 infection. TCRdb fed the 5' RACE reads into MiXCR, producing one record per CDR3 protein. Among tens of thousands of distinct CDR3 sequences listed, 3.5% to 5% were seen once. What was sequenced was whole blood. These receptors were obtained from an adult who was a healthcare worker with PCR-confirmed SARS-CoV-2 infection or an uninfected control (not recorded which).

This chain connects TRBV10-3 to TRBJ1-2, with a weak D call TRBD1 (5 bases). The CDR3 runs 13 residues. Trimming took off 2 bases at V and 7 bases at J, with 11 bases between the two ends. Per germline, CDR1 ENHRY and CDR2 SYGVKD. Here the CDR3 reads CAISEPSGGGYTF. DNA for the CDR3: TGTGCCATCAGTGAGCCTTCCGGGGGTGGCTACACCTTC.

This clonotype has at least ten counts. The rearrangement joins TRBV14 to TRBJ1-1, with D hard to call. V lost 0 bases and J lost 4, with 6 bases in between. CDR3 length: 13 residues. Germline V lookup: CDR1 SGHDN, CDR2 FVKESK. CDR3 in DNA: TGTGCCAGCAGCCAAGATTTGTTCACTGAAGCTTTCTTT. Protein: CASSQDLFTEAFF.

This clonotype was counted a few times. The rearrangement links TRBV7-8 to TRBJ2-3; possibly TRBD1 for D (5 bases). This CDR3 comprises 14 residues. Per germline, CDR1 SGHVS and CDR2 FQNEAQ. The ends were cut back, 1 base at V and 0 bases at J, with 5 bases in the middle. The chain's CDR3 is CASSLGQSTDTQYF. The CDR3 DNA sequence: TGTGCCAGCAGCTTAGGACAGAGCACAGATACGCAGTATTTT.

This clonotype occurred many times. For the CDR3, the DNA is TGTGCCAGCAGGCGACAGGGGGCCAACACCGGGGAGCTGTTTTTT. Protein: CASRRQGANTGELFF. The chain is built from TRBV6-5 and TRBJ2-2; TRBD1 matches 10 bases. The V and J ends lost 6 bases and 2 bases, in that order; junction bases with no gene match: 3. Germline V lookup: CDR1 MNHEY, CDR2 SVGAGI. The CDR3 is 15 amino acids.

This clonotype was seen at least ten times. This sequence joins TRBV12-3 or TRBV12-4 and TRBJ2-1; 7 bases are a match to TRBD2. V was clipped by 1 base and J by 14 bases; unmatched bases: 14. This CDR3 region has 15 residues. CDR3 nucleotides: TGTGCCAGCAGTTTAGGAGCGTTAGGCGGGAGTTTTGAGTTCTTC. Residues: CASSLGALGGSFEFF.

This chain connects TRBV2 to TRBJ2-1, with unresolved D. The V gene's germline CDR1 is SNHLY and CDR2 FYNNEI. The CDR3 runs 12 residues. V lost 6 bases to trimming and J lost 9 bases, with 12 bases between them. For the CDR3, the DNA is TGTGCCAGCAGAGGGTCCGTCGGTGAGCAGTTCTTC. It specifies CASRGSVGEQFF. Full variable domain (remainder filled in from reference TRBV2 and TRBJ2-1): EPEVTQTPSHQVTQMGQEVILRCVPISNHLYFYWYRQILGQKVEFLVSFYNNEISEKSEIFDDQFSVERPDGSNFTLKIRSTKLEDSAMYFCASRGSVGEQFFGPGTRLTVL.

This clonotype was observed many times. V gene TRBV12-3 or TRBV12-4 combines with J gene TRBJ1-5, with D possibly TRBD1 on 5 matching bases. V was trimmed by 1 base and J by 5 bases, leaving 9 bases between them. CDR3 length: 14 residues. CDR3 nucleotides: TGTGCCAGCAGTTTAGTTGGGGGGGATCAGCCCCAGCATTTT. Amino acids: CASSLVGGDQPQHF.

This clonotype was observed many times. The gene calls are TRBV20-1 and TRBJ2-5; the D gene is possibly TRBD2 (6 bases). The V gene's germline CDR1 is DFQATT and CDR2 SNEGSKA (reference sequence). Trimming pared 5 bases from V and 5 bases from J, leaving 21 bases between. This CDR3 contains 15 residues. CDR3 sequence (DNA): TGCAGTGCTCAACCCCGGGAGCCCTCCAGCGAGACCCAGTACTTC. It codes for CSAQPREPSSETQYF.

This clonotype has ten or more counts. The V call is TRBV19, the J call TRBJ1-1; the D is unclear. Per the germline V gene, CDR1 is LNHDA and CDR2 is SQIVND (reference sequence). This CDR3 comprises 14 residues. Trimming shortened V by 5 bases and J by 0 bases, and 10 bases separated the two germline ends. The CDR3 bases are TGTGCCAGTAGTTCGTCCGGGTTGAACACTGAAGCTTTCTTT. Translation: CASSSSGLNTEAFF.

A few counts support this clonotype. The rearrangement joins TRBV2 to TRBJ1-2; D possibly corresponds to TRBD1 (5 bases). The germline V gene has CDR1 SNHLY and CDR2 FYNNEI. Trimming stripped 6 bases from V and 6 bases from J, with 14 bases between. The CDR3 has 13 amino acids. CDR3: CASRYRKGDGYTF. As DNA, the CDR3 is TGTGCCAGCAGGTACAGGAAGGGAGATGGCTACACCTTC.

This clonotype was found a few times. The V gene is TRBV4-1, the J gene TRBJ2-3; 14 nucleotides match TRBD2. CDR1 is MGHRA and CDR2 is YSYEKL in the germline V gene. The CDR3 consists of 18 residues. V lost 4 bases and J lost 1; bases outside the gene matches: 7. The CDR3 spells CASSRSGLAGVRTDTQYF. In DNA, the CDR3 is TGCGCCAGCAGCCGGTCGGGACTAGCGGGAGTTCGCACAGATACGCAGTATTTT.

This clonotype was recorded at least ten times. V usage is TRBV11-3 and J usage is TRBJ2-1; 9 positions match TRBD1. The CDR3 is 15 amino acids. Germline CDR1 reads SGHNT; CDR2 reads YENEEA. V lost 5 bases, J lost 4 bases, and 6 bases stayed unmatched. CDR3 protein: CASSPRQGEYNEQFF. As DNA, the CDR3 is TGTGCCAGCAGCCCCCGACAGGGGGAGTACAATGAGCAGTTCTTC.

This clonotype was observed many times. V usage is TRBV6-5 and J usage is TRBJ1-1; 9 positions agree with TRBD1. The CDR3 length is 14 residues. The V gene's germline CDR1 is MNHEY and CDR2 SVGAGI. With 0 bases clipped from V and 11 bases from J, the junction kept 7 bases outside the gene matches. Here the CDR3 reads CASSYSGDRAQAFF. The CDR3 DNA reads TGTGCCAGCAGTTACTCGGGGGACAGGGCACAGGCTTTCTTT.

This clonotype was seen repeatedly, ten times or more. The J gene is TRBJ2-7, the V gene TRBV4-2, with TRBD2 matching 9 bases. Germline CDR1 LGHNA, CDR2 YNFKEQ. CDR3 size: 15 residues. The V gene end was trimmed by 2 bases and the J gene end by 3 bases; junction bases not matched to a gene: 5. The CDR3 bases are TGTGCCAGCAGCCAATCGGCGCGGGGGGGCTACGAGCAGTACTTC. It codes for CASSQSARGGYEQYF.

This clonotype appeared many times. This sequence joins TRBV28 and TRBJ2-3; 9 bases fit TRBD2. V was pared by 6 bases and J by 4 bases, with 5 bases of the junction left unmatched. The CDR3 is made up of 14 amino acids. CDR1 and CDR2 from the germline V gene are MDHEN and SYDVKM. The CDR3 sequence: CASSPSGNSDTQYF. CDR3 coding DNA: TGTGCCAGCAGCCCTAGCGGGAATTCAGATACGCAGTATTTT.

This clonotype was counted between two and nine times. This chain uses TRBV20-1 with TRBJ2-5, with 7 positions matching TRBD1. The CDR3 contains 13 residues. The V gene's germline CDR1 is DFQATT and CDR2 SNEGSKA (reference sequence). The CDR3 here is CRPRDSSSETQYF. CDR3 bases: TGCAGGCCTAGGGACAGCTCATCAGAGACCCAGTACTTC.

The sample holds many counts of this clonotype. The V and J genes are TRBV2 and TRBJ2-2; 13 bases align to TRBD2. In germline, CDR1 is SNHLY, CDR2 FYNNEI. The CDR3 is 14 residues long. The trim removed 9 bases at V and 8 bases at J, leaving 6 bases unmatched. The DNA of the CDR3 is TGTGCCAGAAAACTAGCGGGAGGGCCTGGGGAGCTGTTTTTT. Residues: CARKLAGGPGELFF.

This clonotype was seen a handful of times. The rearrangement joins TRBV11-1 to TRBJ1-1; D is possibly TRBD1 (6 bases). V lost 3 bases and J lost 7, with 15 bases in between. This CDR3 region has 14 residues. CDR1 is SGHAT, CDR2 FQDESV, per germline (reference sequence). The CDR3 DNA is TGTGCCAGCAGCTTTCGGGGGACAACAGATGAAGCTTTCTTT. Its protein is CASSFRGTTDEAFF. The variable domain in full, completed from reference TRBV11-1 and TRBJ1-1, reads EAEVAQSPRYKITEKSQAVAFWCDPISGHATLYWYRQILGQGPELLVQFQDESVVDDSQLPKDRFSAERLKGVDSTLKIQPAELGDSAMYLCASSFRGTTDEAFFGQGTRLTVV.

At least ten counts were recorded for this clonotype. The chain combines TRBV7-9 with TRBJ2-5, with no clear D. V was clipped by 4 bases and J by 5 bases, with 14 bases between them. The CDR3 totals 14 residues. Germline V gene sequence: CDR1 SEHNR, CDR2 FQNEAQ (reference sequence). The CDR3 reads CASSYRLQWETQYF. CDR3 nucleotide sequence: TGTGCCAGCAGCTACCGACTCCAGTGGGAGACCCAGTACTTC.

CDR3 DNA sequence: TGTGCCAGCAGTTTCCTAGCGGGAGTAGCAGATACGCAGTATTTT. Its protein product is CASSFLAGVADTQYF. The chain recombines TRBV12-3 or TRBV12-4 with TRBJ2-3; 10 bases fit TRBD2. This CDR3 is built from 15 residues. V dropped 3 bases and J dropped 4; count of bases not matched to a gene: 4.

Ten or more counts support this clonotype. This chain uses TRBV7-2 with TRBJ2-1; no reliable D call. The CDR3 runs to 13 residues. Germline CDR1 is SGHTA and CDR2 is FQGNSA. Between the trimmed V and J ends, which lost 5 bases and 7 bases, there was a span of 12 bases. CDR3 sequence: CASSPYLTNEQFF. Written as DNA, the CDR3 is TGTGCCAGCAGCCCGTACCTAACTAATGAGCAGTTCTTC.

Many counts were recorded for this clonotype. The rearrangement links TRBV20-1 to TRBJ2-5; the D gene is possibly TRBD2 (5 bases). The CDR3 has 11 amino acids. Germline values: CDR1 DFQATT, CDR2 SNEGSKA (reference sequence). V shed 8 bases and J shed 7 bases, with 14 bases lying between them. The DNA of the CDR3 is TGCAGTCATCTGGCTCGGGGGACCCAGTACTTC. It codes for CSHLARGTQYF.

This clonotype was seen many times. CDR3 sequence reads: CASRTFKQVTGELFF. The CDR3, as DNA: TGTGCCAGCAGAACCTTTAAACAGGTCACCGGGGAGCTGTTTTTT. The V and J genes are TRBV27 and TRBJ2-2; D is perhaps TRBD1 (5 bases). From germline, CDR1 is MNHEY and CDR2 SMNVEV (reference sequence). There are 15 residues in the CDR3. V dropped 6 bases and J dropped 4 bases, with 15 bases sitting between them.

Notes on this clonotype: A clone one base away is much larger, so this may be a read error. The V and J genes are TRBV19 and TRBJ2-5; possibly TRBD2 for D (6 bases). The CDR3 has 14 residues. With 6 bases removed from V and 5 bases from J, the gap between germline ends came to 16 bases. In germline, CDR1 is LNHDA, CDR2 SQIVND (reference sequence). The CDR3 here is CASSGETRMETQYF. CDR3 sequence (DNA): TGTGCCAGTAGCGGCGAGACTAGAATGGAGACCCAGTACTTC.

This clonotype has a handful of counts. The chain links TRBV11-1 to TRBJ2-3; unclear D gene. Trimming shortened V by 2 bases and J by 5 bases, and 8 bases separated the two germline ends. CDR3 length: 13 amino acids. Germline CDR1 is SGHAT and CDR2 is FQDESV (reference sequence). CDR3 bases: TGTGCCAGCAGCTTATTCAGGAAAGATACGCAGTATTTT. This sequence encodes CASSLFRKDTQYF.

This clonotype was seen ten or more times. This rearrangement joins TRBV11-2 to TRBJ2-7; D unresolved. Germline V CDR1 and CDR2: SGHAT, FQNNGV. The CDR3 is 13 residues long. The ends were cut back, 1 base at V and 2 bases at J, with 6 bases in the middle. The CDR3 spells CASSLGPTYEQYF. CDR3 sequence (DNA): TGTGCCAGCAGCTTAGGCCCCACCTACGAGCAGTACTTC. Complete variable domain (other parts from reference TRBV11-2 and TRBJ2-7): EAGVAQSPRYKIIEKRQSVAFWCNPISGHATLYWYQQILGQGPKLLIQFQNNGVVDDSQLPKDRFSAERLKGVDSTLKIQPAKLEDSAVYLCASSLGPTYEQYFGPGTRLTVT.

This clonotype was observed at least ten times. Written as DNA, the CDR3 is TGTGCCAGCAGCCAAGCGGTAGGACTAGCGGGAGATTACAATGAGCAGTTCTTC. Translated: CASSQAVGLAGDYNEQFF. The chain carries TRBV7-6 and TRBJ2-1; TRBD2 matches 13 bases. J lost 4 bases, V lost 5 bases, and 11 bases had no gene match. The V gene's germline CDR1 is SGHVS and CDR2 FNYEAQ. This CDR3 region has 18 residues.